This entry concerns a single T cell receptor (beta chain). The antigen remains undetermined. This record comes from a study of OX40 agonist ivuxolimab in advanced cancers. Study background: Patients took ivuxolimab, an agonistic anti-OX40 (CD134) antibody. Of the patients, three showed partial responses, one with hepatocellular carcinoma and two with cutaneous melanoma.

J lost 5 bases, V lost 4 bases, and 10 bases had no gene match. This CDR3 has 15 amino acids. Looked up from germline, CDR1 is SGHAT and CDR2 is FQNNGV. Overall study results and limits: At 0.1 to 3.0 mg/kg, CD4+ and CD8+ blood T cells expanded clonally by week 6.

If patients had autoimmune disease history or systemic immunosuppression, they were excluded. Repertoires were generated with immunoSEQ multiplex PCR, while TCRdb's copy carries only in-frame clones and drops some. This sample carries some 30,000 clones, 70% to 85% of them seen once, and the ten largest clones take approximately 26%. This specimen was CD4+ or CD8+ T cells sorted from blood, taken in a trial of the OX40 agonist ivuxolimab. The clonotype originates from an adult with an advanced solid tumor such as melanoma, head and neck, liver or kidney cancer. The chain links TRBV11-2 to TRBJ2-5, with 7 bases fitting TRBD1. CDR3 amino acids: CASSSGTEGSETQYF. The CDR3 nucleotides are TGTGCCAGCAGCTCCGGGACAGAGGGGAGCGAGACCCAGTACTTC.